The rows below give T cell receptor beta chains drawn from one sample of a study of T-cell memory formation after mild COVID-19. TCRdb itself ran the 5' RACE reads through MiXCR, one entry per CDR3 protein. This table holds around 250,000 distinct CDR3 sequences, 16% found once. Sequences were obtained from PBMCs or a T cell subset sorted from them (not recorded which). The origin of the receptors is a man between 18 and 35 years old who had mild COVID-19 (a few samples of this study predate the infection). Cell type and time point are not known. The CDR3 runs from the conserved cysteine through the conserved F or W. A D gene is named only where the DNA matches it firmly. Clone size is shown for a subset of rows, as once, few, many or a class of expanded clone.

size: -; J: TRBJ1-1; D: -; V: TRBV12-3/TRBV12-4; DNA: TGTGCCAGCAGCACTCCCTCCGGGACCGGGCGCACTGAAGCTTTCTTT; CDR3: CASSTPSGTGRTEAFF
size: many; J: TRBJ2-3; D: -; V: TRBV5-4; DNA: TGTGCCAGCAGCTCCAGTTTTAGCACAGATACGCAGTATTTT; CDR3: CASSSSFSTDTQYF
size: -; J: TRBJ2-3; D: -; V: TRBV6-5; DNA: TGTGCCACCATCGGCCCTGCGGAAGATACGCAGTATTTT; CDR3: CATIGPAEDTQYF
size: few; J: TRBJ2-7; D: -; V: TRBV2; DNA: TGTGCCAGCAGTGCTGACGGAGAGCAGTACTTC; CDR3: CASSADGEQYF
size: -; J: TRBJ2-1; D: TRBD2; V: TRBV5-1; DNA: TGCGCCAGCAGCTTATCTAGCGGCCACAATGAGCAGTTCTTC; CDR3: CASSLSSGHNEQFF
size: few; J: TRBJ2-3; D: TRBD2; V: TRBV2; DNA: TGTGCCAGCGGGCAGGAGCGGGAAAGCACAGATACGCAGTATTTT; CDR3: CASGQERESTDTQYF
size: -; J: TRBJ2-3; D: -; V: TRBV19; DNA: TGTGCCAGTAGTGTTCTAGCTCTACGCACAGATACGCAGTATTTT; CDR3: CASSVLALRTDTQYF
size: -; J: TRBJ2-5; D: TRBD2; V: TRBV6-5; DNA: TGTGCCAGCAGTTTCAGACTAGCGGGGCCCCAAGAGACCCAGTACTTC; CDR3: CASSFRLAGPQETQYF
size: few; J: TRBJ1-1; D: TRBD1; V: TRBV5-1; DNA: TGCGCCAGCAGCTCAGGACAGGGAAAAGAAGCTTTCTTT; CDR3: CASSSGQGKEAFF
size: -; J: TRBJ1-1; D: -; V: TRBV7-3; DNA: TGTGCCAGCAGCCCGGACAGTCCAACTGAAGCTTTCTTT; CDR3: CASSPDSPTEAFF
size: few; J: TRBJ1-5; D: -; V: TRBV4-1; DNA: TGCGCCAGCAGCCAAGGAGGCGGTTGGCCCCAGCATTTT; CDR3: CASSQGGGWPQHF
size: -; J: TRBJ2-3; D: -; V: TRBV7-2; DNA: TGTGCCAGCAGGATACCGGGGCAGGGCGATAGGTCGCAGTATTTT; CDR3: CASRIPGQGDRSQYF
size: -; J: TRBJ2-4; D: -; V: TRBV4-3; DNA: TGCGCCAGCAGCCAAGAAAGGACCGTAAACATTCAGTACTTC; CDR3: CASSQERTVNIQYF
size: few; J: TRBJ1-4; D: -; V: TRBV5-4; DNA: TGTGCCAGCAGCTTGGAGAAGAAGGAAAAACTGTTTTTT; CDR3: CASSLEKKEKLFF
size: few; J: TRBJ1-2; D: -; V: TRBV5-1; DNA: TGCGCCAGCAGCGGCCTTTTATCGGCGAACTATGGCTACACCTTC; CDR3: CASSGLLSANYGYTF
size: -; J: TRBJ2-7; D: TRBD2; V: TRBV6-6; DNA: TGTGCCAGCAGTTACGGATCACGTACGGGGGGCGAGCAGTACTTC; CDR3: CASSYGSRTGGEQYF
size: few; J: TRBJ2-1; D: -; V: TRBV11-1; DNA: TGTGCCAGCAGCGCAAGACGGCTCCATGAGCAGTTCTTC; CDR3: CASSARRLHEQFF
size: -; J: TRBJ1-2; D: -; V: TRBV5-1; DNA: TGCGCCAGCAGCTTGGAAAGGCCGGGTTCAGCTAACTATGGCTACACCTTC; CDR3: CASSLERPGSANYGYTF
size: few; J: TRBJ2-5; D: TRBD1; V: TRBV4-3; DNA: TGCGCCAGCAGCCAAGATACAGGGGTAGAGACCCAGTACTTC; CDR3: CASSQDTGVETQYF
size: few; J: TRBJ1-3; D: TRBD1; V: TRBV9; DNA: TGTGCCAGCAGCCCTGAAGGGACAGCTATCTCTGGAAACACCATATATTTT; CDR3: CASSPEGTAISGNTIYF